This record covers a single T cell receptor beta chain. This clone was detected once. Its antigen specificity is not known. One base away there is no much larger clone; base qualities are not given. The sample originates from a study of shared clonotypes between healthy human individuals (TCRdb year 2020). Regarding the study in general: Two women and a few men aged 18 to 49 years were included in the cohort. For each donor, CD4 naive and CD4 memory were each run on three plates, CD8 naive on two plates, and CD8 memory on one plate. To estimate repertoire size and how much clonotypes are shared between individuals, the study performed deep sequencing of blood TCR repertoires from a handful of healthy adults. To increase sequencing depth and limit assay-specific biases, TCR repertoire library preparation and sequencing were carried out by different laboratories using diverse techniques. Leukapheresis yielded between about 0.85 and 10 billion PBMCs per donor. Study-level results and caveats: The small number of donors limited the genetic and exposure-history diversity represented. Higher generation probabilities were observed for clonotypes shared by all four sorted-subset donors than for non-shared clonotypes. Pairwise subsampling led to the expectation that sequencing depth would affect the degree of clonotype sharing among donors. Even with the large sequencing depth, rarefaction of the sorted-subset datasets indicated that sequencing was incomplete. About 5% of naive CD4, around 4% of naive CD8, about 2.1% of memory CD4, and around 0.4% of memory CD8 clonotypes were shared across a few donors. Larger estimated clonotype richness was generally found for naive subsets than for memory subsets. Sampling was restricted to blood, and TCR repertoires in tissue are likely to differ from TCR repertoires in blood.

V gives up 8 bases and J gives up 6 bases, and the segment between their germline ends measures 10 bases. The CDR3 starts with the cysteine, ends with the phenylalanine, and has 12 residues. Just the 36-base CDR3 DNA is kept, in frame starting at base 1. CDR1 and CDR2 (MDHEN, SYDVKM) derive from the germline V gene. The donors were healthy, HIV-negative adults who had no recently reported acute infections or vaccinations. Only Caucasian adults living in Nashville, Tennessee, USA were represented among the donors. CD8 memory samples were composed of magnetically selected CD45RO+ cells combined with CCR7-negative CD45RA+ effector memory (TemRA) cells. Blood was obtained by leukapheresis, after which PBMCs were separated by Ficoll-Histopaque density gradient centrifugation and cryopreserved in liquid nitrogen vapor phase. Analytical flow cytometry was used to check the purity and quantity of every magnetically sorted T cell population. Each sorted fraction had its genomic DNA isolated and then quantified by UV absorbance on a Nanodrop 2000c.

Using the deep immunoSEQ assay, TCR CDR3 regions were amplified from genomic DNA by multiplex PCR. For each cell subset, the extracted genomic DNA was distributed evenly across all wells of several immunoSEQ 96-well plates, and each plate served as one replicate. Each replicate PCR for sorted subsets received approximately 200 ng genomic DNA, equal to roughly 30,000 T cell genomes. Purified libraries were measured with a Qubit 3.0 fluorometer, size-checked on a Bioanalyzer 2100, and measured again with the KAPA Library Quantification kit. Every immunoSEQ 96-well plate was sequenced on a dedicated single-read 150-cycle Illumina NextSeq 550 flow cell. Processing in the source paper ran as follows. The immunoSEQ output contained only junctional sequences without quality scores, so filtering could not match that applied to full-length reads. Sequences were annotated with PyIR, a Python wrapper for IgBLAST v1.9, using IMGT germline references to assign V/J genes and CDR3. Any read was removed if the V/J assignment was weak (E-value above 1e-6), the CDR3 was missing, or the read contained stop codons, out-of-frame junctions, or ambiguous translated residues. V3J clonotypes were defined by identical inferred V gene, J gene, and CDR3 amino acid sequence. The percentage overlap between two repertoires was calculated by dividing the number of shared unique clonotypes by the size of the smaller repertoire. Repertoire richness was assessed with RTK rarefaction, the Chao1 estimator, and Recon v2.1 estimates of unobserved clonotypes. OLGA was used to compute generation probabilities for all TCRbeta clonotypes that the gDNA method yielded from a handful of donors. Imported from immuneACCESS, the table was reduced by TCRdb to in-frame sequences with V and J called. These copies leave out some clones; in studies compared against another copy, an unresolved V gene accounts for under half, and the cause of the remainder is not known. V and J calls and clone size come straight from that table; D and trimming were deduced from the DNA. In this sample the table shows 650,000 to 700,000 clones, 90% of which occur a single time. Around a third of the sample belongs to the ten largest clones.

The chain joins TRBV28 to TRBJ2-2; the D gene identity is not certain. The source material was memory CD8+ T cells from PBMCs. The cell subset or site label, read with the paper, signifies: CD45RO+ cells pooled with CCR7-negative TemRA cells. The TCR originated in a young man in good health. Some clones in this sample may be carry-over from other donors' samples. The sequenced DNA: TGTGCCAGCCATAGGATGGCCGGGGAGCTGTTTTTT. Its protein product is CASHRMAGELFF.